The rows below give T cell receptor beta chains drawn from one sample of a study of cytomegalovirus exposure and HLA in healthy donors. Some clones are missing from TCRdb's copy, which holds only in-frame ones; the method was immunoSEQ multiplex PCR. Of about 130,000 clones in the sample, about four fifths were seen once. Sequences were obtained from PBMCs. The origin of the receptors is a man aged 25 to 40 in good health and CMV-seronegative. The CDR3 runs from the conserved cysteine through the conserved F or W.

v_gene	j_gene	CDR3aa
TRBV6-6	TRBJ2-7	CASSYGQYEQYF
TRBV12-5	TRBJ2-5	CASGEGPWAQYF
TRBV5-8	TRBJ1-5	CASSLEQGRQPQHF
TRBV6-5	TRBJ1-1	CASSTGEADTEAFF
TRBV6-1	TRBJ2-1	CASSEVGRLAVGEQFF
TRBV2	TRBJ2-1	CASREDRGSYNEQFF
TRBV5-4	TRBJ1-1	CASSSRGRTTEAFF
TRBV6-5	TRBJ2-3	CASSTRDTQYF
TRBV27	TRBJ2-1	CASSLSQGAYNEQFF
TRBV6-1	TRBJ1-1	CASRTGGRTEAFF
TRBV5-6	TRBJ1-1	CASSKGQMNTEAFF
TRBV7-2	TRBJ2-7	CASTHGTGIYEQYF
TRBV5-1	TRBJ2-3	CASSLEVVVTGGTDTQYF
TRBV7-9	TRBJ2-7	CATMNRDPYEQYF
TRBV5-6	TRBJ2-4	CASRRRQSATKNIQYF
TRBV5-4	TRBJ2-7	CASSQIPYEQYF
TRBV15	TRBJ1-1	CATSRDRGRGTEAFF
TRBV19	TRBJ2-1	CASRTRSTGNEQFF
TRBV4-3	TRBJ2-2	CASSQDTGVTGELFF
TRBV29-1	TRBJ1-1	CSVANTGGETEAFF
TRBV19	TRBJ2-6	CASSMGGQGAYSGANVLTF
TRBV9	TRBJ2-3	CASSSGGGQGTDTQYF
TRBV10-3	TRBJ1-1	CAITTEGQGNTEAFF
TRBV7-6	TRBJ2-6	CASSFKGASWVAGANVLTF
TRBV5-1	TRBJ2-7	CASSSGTGGYEQYF
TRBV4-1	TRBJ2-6	CASSGRGPGANVLTF
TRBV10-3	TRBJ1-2	CAMRTGTGINYGYTF
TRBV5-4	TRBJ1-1	CASSTRDRGILNTEAFF
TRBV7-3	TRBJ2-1	CASSSSGSSSYNEQFF
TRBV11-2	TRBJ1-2	CASSFGVNYGYTF